Each of the 3 T cell receptor beta chains below was sequenced from the same sample in a study of a mutant IDH1 vaccine in newly diagnosed glioma. Time point given: week 35, safety follow-up. The vaccine gave 300 ug of a 20-mer mutant IDH1 peptide subcutaneously per dose. The method was immunoSEQ multiplex PCR; TCRdb's version includes in-frame clones alone and lacks a portion of them. Among about 26,000 clones listed, around four fifths were seen once. These TCRs' antigens remain unknown. The source was PBMCs, collected from a glioma patient whose treatment included an IDH1 peptide vaccine. The receptor source for this set is a man aged 25-45 years with glioma.

By share of the sample, this clone is medium-sized (0.01 to 0.1%). The rearrangement joins TRBV5-1 to TRBJ1-1; no definite D call. Germline CDR1 SGHRS, CDR2 YFSETQ. V shed 6 bases and J shed 3 bases, with 9 bases lying between them. The CDR3 consists of 12 residues. CDR3 DNA sequence: TGCGCCAGCATGTTCTCCGACACTGAAGCTTTCTTT. It translates to CASMFSDTEAFF.

The CDR3 DNA sequence: TGTGCCAGCAGCCCAAATCAAGGGACAGGGCTGACTGAAGCTTTCTTT. Translation gives CASSPNQGTGLTEAFF. The chain uses TRBV11-3 and TRBJ1-1; 9 nucleotides align to TRBD1. The CDR3 spans 16 residues. CDR1 and CDR2 from the germline V gene are SGHNT and YENEEA. Trimming removed 5 bases from V and 5 bases from J; junction bases left unmatched: 12.

The V gene is TRBV9, the J gene TRBJ2-1; 13 bases fit TRBD2. V lost 3 bases and J lost 5; bases outside the gene matches: 14. This CDR3 is 19 amino acids long. Germline V gene lookup returns CDR1 SGDLS and CDR2 YYNGEE. The CDR3 loop is CASSAQRNKGLAGNNEQFF. CDR3 nucleotide sequence: TGTGCCAGCAGCGCCCAACGAAACAAGGGACTAGCGGGGAACAATGAGCAGTTCTTC.